This TCR beta chain emerged from a study of blood T cells in healthy people across ages. Study-wide points: Researchers judged that diversity estimates from one million T cells fell short of true values. There was no known CMV status for donors, so expanded clonotype changes were possibly confounded.

The CDR3 spans 14 residues. V trimming: 5 bases; J trimming: 2 bases; junction bases outside the gene matches: 7. Per the germline V gene, CDR1 is SGHRS and CDR2 is YFSETQ. The second PCR ran about 6 to 11 cycles with a sample-barcoded 5' primer and J-beta primers. Every molecule of cDNA carried a tag from a template-switch adaptor with 12 random nucleotides. CDR3-containing paired-end reads numbering at least 2.5 million came from each sample. TCRdb re-called the 5' RACE reads through MiXCR, storing one row per CDR3 protein. The data contain approximately 900,000 distinct CDR3 sequences, about 29% of them singletons. A few counts support this clonotype. Its target is not known. This sample was also put to use in a study of T cells of mothers and their children.

The V call is TRBV5-1, the J call TRBJ2-7, with 7 bases matching TRBD1. This receptor was taken from a woman aged 40 to 50 in good health. Material: blood. CDR3 nucleotide sequence: TGCGCCAGCAGAAGGACAGGATCCACCTACGAGCAGTACTTC. As protein: CASRRTGSTYEQYF.